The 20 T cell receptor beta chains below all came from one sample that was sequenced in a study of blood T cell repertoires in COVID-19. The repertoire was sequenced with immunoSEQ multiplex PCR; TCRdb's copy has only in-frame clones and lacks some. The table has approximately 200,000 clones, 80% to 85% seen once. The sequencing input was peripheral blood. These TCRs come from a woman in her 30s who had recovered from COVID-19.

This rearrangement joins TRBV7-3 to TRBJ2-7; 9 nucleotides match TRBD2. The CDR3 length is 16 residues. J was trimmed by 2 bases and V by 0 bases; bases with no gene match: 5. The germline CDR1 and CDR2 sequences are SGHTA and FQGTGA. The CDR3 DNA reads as TGTGCCAGCAGCTTAACTAGCGGGGGCCTCCCCTACGAGCAGTACTTC. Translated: CASSLTSGGLPYEQYF.

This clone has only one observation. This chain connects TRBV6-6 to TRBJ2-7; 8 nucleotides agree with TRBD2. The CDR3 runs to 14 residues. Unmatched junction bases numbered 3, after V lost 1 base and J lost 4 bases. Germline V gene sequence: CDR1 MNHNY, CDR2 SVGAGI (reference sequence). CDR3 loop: CASSYLLAGYEQYF. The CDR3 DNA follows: TGTGCCAGCAGTTACTTATTAGCGGGGTACGAGCAGTACTTC.

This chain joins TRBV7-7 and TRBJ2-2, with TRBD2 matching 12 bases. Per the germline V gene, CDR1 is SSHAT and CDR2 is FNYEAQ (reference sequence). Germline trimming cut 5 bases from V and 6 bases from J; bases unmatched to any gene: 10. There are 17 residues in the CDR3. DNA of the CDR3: TGTGCCAGCAGCCCACAACTAGCGGGAGGATTAGCCGGGGAGCTGTTTTTT. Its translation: CASSPQLAGGLAGELFF. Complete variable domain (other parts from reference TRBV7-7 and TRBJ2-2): GAGVSQSPRYKVTKRGQDVTLRCDPISSHATLYWYQQALGQGPEFLTYFNYEAQPDKSGLPSDRFSAERPEGSISTLTIQRTEQRDSAMYRCASSPQLAGGLAGELFFGEGSRLTVL.

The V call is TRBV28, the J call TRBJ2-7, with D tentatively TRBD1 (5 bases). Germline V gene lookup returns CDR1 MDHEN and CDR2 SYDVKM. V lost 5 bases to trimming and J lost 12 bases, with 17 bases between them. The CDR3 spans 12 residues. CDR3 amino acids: CASSTRGDSRYF. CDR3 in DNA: TGTGCCAGCAGTACCCGCGGAGACAGCCGGTACTTC.

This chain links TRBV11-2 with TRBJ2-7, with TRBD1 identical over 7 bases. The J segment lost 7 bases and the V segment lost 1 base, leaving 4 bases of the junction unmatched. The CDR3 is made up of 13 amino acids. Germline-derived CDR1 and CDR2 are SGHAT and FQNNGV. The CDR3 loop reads CASSLGQGREQYF. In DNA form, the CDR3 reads TGTGCCAGCAGCTTAGGACAGGGTAGGGAGCAGTACTTC.

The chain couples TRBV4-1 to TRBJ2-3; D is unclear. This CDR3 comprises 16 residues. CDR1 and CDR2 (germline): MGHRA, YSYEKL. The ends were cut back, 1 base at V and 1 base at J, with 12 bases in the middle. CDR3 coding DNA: TGCGCCAGCAGCCAAGTGTTGAGTTCGGGCACAGATACGCAGTATTTT. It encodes CASSQVLSSGTDTQYF.

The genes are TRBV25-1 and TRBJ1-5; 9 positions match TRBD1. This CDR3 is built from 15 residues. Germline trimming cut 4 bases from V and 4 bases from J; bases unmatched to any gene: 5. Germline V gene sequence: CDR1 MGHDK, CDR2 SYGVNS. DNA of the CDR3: TGTGCCAGCAGTGGGGGGACAGGGTCTAATCAGCCCCAGCATTTT. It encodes CASSGGTGSNQPQHF.

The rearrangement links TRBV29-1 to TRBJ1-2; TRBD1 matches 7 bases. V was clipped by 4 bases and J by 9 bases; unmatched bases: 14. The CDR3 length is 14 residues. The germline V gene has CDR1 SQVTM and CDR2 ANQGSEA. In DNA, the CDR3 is TGCAGCGTTGGGGAAAGAGGGGGCGGGGTGAGCTACACCTTC. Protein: CSVGERGGGVSYTF.

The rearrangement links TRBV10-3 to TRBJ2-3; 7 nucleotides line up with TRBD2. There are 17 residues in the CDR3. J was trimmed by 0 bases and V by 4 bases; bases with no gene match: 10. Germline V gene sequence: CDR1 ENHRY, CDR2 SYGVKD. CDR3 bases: TGTGCCATCAGTGGGAGCGGGACGTTTGGAAGCACAGATACGCAGTATTTT. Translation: CAISGSGTFGSTDTQYF.

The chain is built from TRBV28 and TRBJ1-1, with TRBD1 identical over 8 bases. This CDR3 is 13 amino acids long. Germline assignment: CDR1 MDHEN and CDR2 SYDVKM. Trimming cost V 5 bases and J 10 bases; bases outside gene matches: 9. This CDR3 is CASSPSRGRRAFF. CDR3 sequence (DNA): TGTGCCAGCAGTCCCTCCAGGGGGCGCCGAGCTTTCTTT.

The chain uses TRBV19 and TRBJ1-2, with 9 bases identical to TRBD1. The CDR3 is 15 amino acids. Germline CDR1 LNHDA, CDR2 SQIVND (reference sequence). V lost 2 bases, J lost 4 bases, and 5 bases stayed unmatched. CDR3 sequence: CASSIQDRGFYGYTF. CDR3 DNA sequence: TGTGCCAGTAGTATACAGGACAGGGGCTTCTATGGCTACACCTTC. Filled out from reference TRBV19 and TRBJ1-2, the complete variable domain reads DGGITQSPKYLFRKEGQNVTLSCEQNLNHDAMYWYRQDPGQGLRLIYYSQIVNDFQKGDIAEGYSVSREKKESFPLTVTSAQKNPTAFYLCASSIQDRGFYGYTFGSGTRLTVV.

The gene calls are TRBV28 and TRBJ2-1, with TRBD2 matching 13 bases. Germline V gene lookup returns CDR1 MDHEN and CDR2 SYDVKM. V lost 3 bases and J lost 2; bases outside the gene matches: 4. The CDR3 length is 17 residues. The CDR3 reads CASSFGTSGETYNEQFF. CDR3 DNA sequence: TGTGCCAGCAGTTTCGGGACTAGCGGGGAAACCTACAATGAGCAGTTCTTC.

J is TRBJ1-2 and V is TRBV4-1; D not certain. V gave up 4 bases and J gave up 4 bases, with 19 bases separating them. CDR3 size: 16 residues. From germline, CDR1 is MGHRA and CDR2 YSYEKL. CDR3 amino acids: CASSPTEVGIGYGYTF. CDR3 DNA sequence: TGCGCCAGCAGCCCGACTGAGGTCGGTATAGGCTATGGCTACACCTTC.

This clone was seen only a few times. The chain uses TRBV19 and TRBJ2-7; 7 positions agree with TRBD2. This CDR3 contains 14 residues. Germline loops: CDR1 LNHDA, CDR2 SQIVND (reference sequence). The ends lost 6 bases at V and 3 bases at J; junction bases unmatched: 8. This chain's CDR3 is CASSQAGNNYEQYF. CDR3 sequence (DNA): TGTGCCAGTAGCCAAGCGGGAAACAACTACGAGCAGTACTTC. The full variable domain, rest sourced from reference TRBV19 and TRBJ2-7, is DGGITQSPKYLFRKEGQNVTLSCEQNLNHDAMYWYRQDPGQGLRLIYYSQIVNDFQKGDIAEGYSVSREKKESFPLTVTSAQKNPTAFYLCASSQAGNNYEQYFGPGTRLTVT.

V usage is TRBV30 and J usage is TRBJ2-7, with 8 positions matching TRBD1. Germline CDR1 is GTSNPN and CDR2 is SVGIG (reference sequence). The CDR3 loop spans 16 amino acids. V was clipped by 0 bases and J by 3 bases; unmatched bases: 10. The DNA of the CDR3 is TGTGCCTGGAGTGTACCCAAAGACAGGGGCCTCTACGAGCAGTACTTC. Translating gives CAWSVPKDRGLYEQYF.

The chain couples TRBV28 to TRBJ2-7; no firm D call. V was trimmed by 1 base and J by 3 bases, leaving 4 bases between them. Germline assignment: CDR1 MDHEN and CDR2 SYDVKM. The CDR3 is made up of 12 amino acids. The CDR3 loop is CASSLFGYEQYF. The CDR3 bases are TGTGCCAGCAGTTTATTCGGCTACGAGCAGTACTTC.

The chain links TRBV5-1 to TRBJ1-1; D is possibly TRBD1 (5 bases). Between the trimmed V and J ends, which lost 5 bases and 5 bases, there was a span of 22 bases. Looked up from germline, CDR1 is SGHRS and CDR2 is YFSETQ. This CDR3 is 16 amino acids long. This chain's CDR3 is CASSQNRNSGRTEAFF. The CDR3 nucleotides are TGCGCCAGCAGTCAGAACAGGAATAGTGGTAGGACTGAAGCTTTCTTT.

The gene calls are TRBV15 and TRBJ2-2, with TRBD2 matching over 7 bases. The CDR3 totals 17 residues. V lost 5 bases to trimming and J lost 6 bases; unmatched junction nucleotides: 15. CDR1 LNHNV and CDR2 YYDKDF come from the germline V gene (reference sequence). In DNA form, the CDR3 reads TGTGCCACCAGCGTACGAACCGGACTAGAAGGCGCCGGGGAGCTGTTTTTT. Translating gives CATSVRTGLEGAGELFF.

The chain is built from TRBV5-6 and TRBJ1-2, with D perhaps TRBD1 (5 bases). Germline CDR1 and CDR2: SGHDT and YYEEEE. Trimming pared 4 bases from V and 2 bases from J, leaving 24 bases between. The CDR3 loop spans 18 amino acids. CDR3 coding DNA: TGTGCCAGCAGCAGGTGGATGGCAGGGAAGGGACTAAACTATGGCTACACCTTC. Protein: CASSRWMAGKGLNYGYTF.

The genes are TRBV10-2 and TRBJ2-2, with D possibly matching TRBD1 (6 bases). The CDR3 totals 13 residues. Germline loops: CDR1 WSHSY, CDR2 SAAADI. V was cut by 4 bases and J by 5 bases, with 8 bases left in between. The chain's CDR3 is CASSAQGTGELFF. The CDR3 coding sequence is TGCGCCAGCAGTGCCCAGGGGACCGGGGAGCTGTTTTTT.